Following are 5 T cell receptor beta chains from one sample sequenced in a study of vaccination effects on CD4 cells after COVID-19. ViraFEST expansion of antigen-specific CD4+ T cells with viral peptide pools preceded sequencing. Following an approximately ten-day culture, CD4+ T cells were purified. Subjects were given two BNT162b2 or mRNA-1273 vaccine doses. The antigens for these receptors are not known. TCRdb keeps only in-frame clones here, not all; method: immunoSEQ multiplex PCR. This table holds 70,000 to 85,000 clones, roughly four fifths found once. The sample in question was CD4+ T cells from PBMCs cultured with HCoV-229E spike peptides, obtained after COVID-19 vaccination. The receptors originated from a human donor who received a COVID-19 vaccine.

This sequence joins TRBV6-6 and TRBJ1-1, with 8 nucleotides matching TRBD1. This CDR3 is 14 amino acids long. Germline V CDR1 and CDR2: MNHNY, SVGAGI (reference sequence). V gave up 4 bases and J gave up 6 bases; unmatched junction bases: 7. This CDR3 reads CASSSDRGGSEAFF. For the CDR3, the DNA is TGTGCCAGCAGTTCCGACAGGGGCGGATCTGAAGCTTTCTTT.

The CDR3 here is CASSETPSTDTQYF. The DNA for the CDR3 is TGCGCCAGCAGTGAAACCCCTAGCACAGATACGCAGTATTTT. The chain joins TRBV10-2 to TRBJ2-3, with D hard to call. V was shortened by 3 bases and J by 0 bases, with 7 bases between the two germline ends. This CDR3 comprises 14 residues. Germline V gene lookup returns CDR1 WSHSY and CDR2 SAAADI.

The chain employs TRBV7-8 and TRBJ2-4; no clear D. The germline V and J ends were trimmed by 0 bases and 2 bases, with 2 bases remaining between them. CDR3 length: 13 residues. The germline CDR1 and CDR2 sequences are SGHVS and FQNEAQ. Here the CDR3 reads CASSLASKNIQYF. The CDR3 DNA follows: TGTGCCAGCAGCTTAGCCTCCAAAAACATTCAGTACTTC.

The J gene is TRBJ1-1, the V gene TRBV10-3; 7 bases fit TRBD1. Germline CDR1 and CDR2: ENHRY and SYGVKD. There are 13 residues in the CDR3. The J segment lost 5 bases and the V segment lost 6 bases, leaving 6 bases of the junction unmatched. The DNA of the CDR3 is TGTGCCATCAGGGGGACAGAAGGGACTGAAGCTTTCTTT. It encodes CAIRGTEGTEAFF.

V gene TRBV30 combines with J gene TRBJ2-1, with D possibly being TRBD1 (6 bases). CDR1 GTSNPN and CDR2 SVGIG come from the germline V gene (reference sequence). V lost 3 bases to trimming and J lost 7 bases, with 7 bases between them. This CDR3 spans 11 amino acids. The CDR3 DNA is TGTGCCTGGAGCAGGGGAAATGAGCAGTTCTTC. Amino acid sequence: CAWSRGNEQFF.